The rows below give T cell receptor beta chains drawn from one sample of a study of blood T cell repertoires in COVID-19. Some clones are missing from TCRdb's copy, which holds only in-frame ones; the method was immunoSEQ multiplex PCR. The repertoire consists of some 45,000 clones, with 91% occurring once and the leading ten covering just under 6.5%. The sample was peripheral blood. The receptors stem from a man between 65 and 79 years old with active COVID-19. The CDR3 runs from the conserved cysteine through the conserved F or W. Fields, in order: V gene, D gene, clone size, J gene, CDR3 protein, CDR3 DNA. A D gene is named only where the DNA matches it firmly. Clone size, where shown, is once, few, many, or a class for clones that have expanded.

TRBV11-2	NA	NA	TRBJ2-3	CASSLLAGVRVHSDTQYF	TGTGCCAGCAGCTTATTGGCCGGTGTCAGGGTTCATTCAGATACGCAGTATTTT
TRBV5-1	TRBD1	NA	TRBJ2-7	CASSLQGAVSYEQYF	TGCGCCAGCAGCTTGCAGGGGGCCGTCTCCTACGAGCAGTACTTC
TRBV29-1	NA	NA	TRBJ1-1	CSVRNRNQNTEAFF	TGCAGCGTACGTAACAGGAACCAGAACACTGAAGCTTTCTTT
TRBV6-6	NA	once	TRBJ2-7	CASSSGSYEQYF	TGTGCCAGCAGTTCCGGTAGTTACGAGCAGTACTTC
TRBV6-2/TRBV6-3	NA	NA	TRBJ1-6	CASSLASYNNSPLHF	TGTGCCAGCAGCCTCGCGAGCTATAATAATTCACCCCTCCACTTT
TRBV12-3/TRBV12-4	NA	NA	TRBJ1-2	CASSFRGGYGYTF	TGTGCCAGCAGTTTCCGGGGGGGCTATGGCTACACCTTC
TRBV15	TRBD1	NA	TRBJ2-5	CATSRDRTGAQETQYF	TGTGCCACCAGCCGTGATAGGACAGGGGCACAAGAGACCCAGTACTTC
TRBV30	TRBD1	NA	TRBJ1-6	CAWTKKGAGNSPLHF	TGTGCCTGGACAAAGAAGGGGGCAGGGAATTCACCCCTCCACTTT
TRBV5-1	NA	once	TRBJ2-3	CASSLVGATDTQYF	TGCGCCAGCAGCTTGGTGGGAGCCACAGATACGCAGTATTTT
TRBV29-1	TRBD2	NA	TRBJ2-7	CSVALGGRGYEQYF	TGCAGCGTAGCCCTGGGGGGGAGAGGCTACGAGCAGTACTTC
TRBV28	TRBD2	NA	TRBJ2-1	CASSLLGLAGGPMGNEQFF	TGTGCCAGCAGTTTATTAGGCCTAGCGGGGGGGCCTATGGGCAATGAGCAGTTCTTC
TRBV3-1/TRBV3-2	TRBD2	NA	TRBJ2-3	CASSQDLAGGTDTQYF	TGTGCCAGCAGCCAAGATCTAGCGGGGGGCACAGATACGCAGTATTTT
TRBV14	NA	NA	TRBJ1-4	CASSLAGPDEKLFF	TGTGCCAGCAGCCTCGCAGGGCCGGATGAAAAACTGTTTTTT
TRBV7-2	NA	NA	TRBJ2-7	CASSPRGGGYEQYF	TGTGCCAGCAGCCCCCGGGGAGGGGGATACGAGCAGTACTTC
TRBV28	NA	NA	TRBJ2-1	CASSFIQDNEQFF	TGTGCCAGCAGTTTTATCCAGGACAATGAGCAGTTCTTC
TRBV5-4	NA	NA	TRBJ1-1	CASSLGSGEAFF	TGTGCCAGCAGCTTGGGTTCAGGGGAAGCTTTCTTT
TRBV28	TRBD1	NA	TRBJ1-1	CASSIYTGGFSAFF	TGTGCCAGCAGTATTTACACAGGGGGCTTTAGTGCTTTCTTT
TRBV15	NA	NA	TRBJ1-5	CATSRGQNNQPQHF	TGTGCCACCAGCAGAGGGCAAAACAATCAGCCCCAGCATTTT
TRBV10-1	TRBD1	NA	TRBJ2-3	CASSESSGTGGSTDTQYF	TGCGCCAGCAGTGAGTCCTCGGGGACAGGGGGATCCACAGATACGCAGTATTTT
TRBV4-1	TRBD2	once	TRBJ2-5	CASSQEELAGTQYF	TGCGCCAGCAGCCAAGAGGAACTAGCGGGGACCCAGTACTTC
TRBV7-9	TRBD1	NA	TRBJ2-5	CASSSDRGPETQYF	TGTGCCAGCAGCTCCGACAGGGGGCCAGAGACCCAGTACTTC
TRBV7-9	TRBD1	once	TRBJ1-2	CASSLLQGSHGYTF	TGTGCCAGCAGCTTATTACAGGGGAGCCATGGCTACACCTTC
TRBV6-6	NA	NA	TRBJ2-7	CASSPTRTSQESYEQYF	TGTGCCAGCAGTCCGACCCGTACTTCCCAGGAATCCTACGAGCAGTACTTC
TRBV2	TRBD1	NA	TRBJ1-2	CASSPGTGYGYTF	TGTGCCAGCAGTCCAGGGACAGGCTATGGCTACACCTTC
TRBV7-9	TRBD1	NA	TRBJ2-7	CASSSYRGKDYEQYF	TGTGCCAGCAGCTCCTACAGGGGTAAAGACTACGAGCAGTACTTC
TRBV11-2	NA	NA	TRBJ1-4	CASSSRVASRGGLEKLFF	TGTGCCAGCAGCTCCCGGGTCGCGTCCCGGGGGGGGCTAGAAAAACTGTTTTTT
TRBV9	TRBD2	NA	TRBJ2-7	CASSRYSGGAYEQYF	TGTGCCAGCAGCAGATATAGCGGGGGGGCTTACGAGCAGTACTTC
TRBV6-2/TRBV6-3	TRBD1	NA	TRBJ2-3	CASSETGYTDTQYF	TGTGCCAGCAGTGAGACAGGGTACACAGATACGCAGTATTTT
TRBV6-5	NA	NA	TRBJ1-6	CASSYMTGTSPLHF	TGTGCCAGCAGTTACATGACTGGTACTTCACCCCTCCACTTT
TRBV7-9	TRBD1	NA	TRBJ1-2	CASSHETGSYGYTF	TGTGCCAGCAGTCATGAGACAGGGAGCTATGGCTACACCTTC
TRBV7-9	NA	NA	TRBJ2-3	CASSPTSPDTQYF	TGTGCCAGCAGCCCTACTAGCCCAGATACGCAGTATTTT
TRBV2	TRBD1	NA	TRBJ2-7	CASRDSILEQYF	TGTGCTAGCCGGGACAGCATCCTTGAGCAGTACTTC
TRBV5-5	NA	NA	TRBJ2-7	CASSLNPRTYEQYF	TGTGCCAGCAGCTTGAATCCTCGTACCTACGAGCAGTACTTC
TRBV6-5	NA	NA	TRBJ2-5	CASSYRGAGLAETQYF	TGTGCCAGCAGTTATCGGGGGGCCGGGCTTGCAGAGACCCAGTACTTC
TRBV12-3/TRBV12-4	NA	NA	TRBJ1-2	CASSLLGSYGYTF	TGTGCCAGCAGTTTATTGGGCAGCTATGGCTACACCTTC
TRBV11-2	NA	NA	TRBJ2-2	CATRGSGELFF	TGTGCCACCAGGGGCTCCGGGGAGCTGTTTTTT
TRBV12-3/TRBV12-4	TRBD1	NA	TRBJ1-2	CASSSRQGSGYTF	TGTGCCAGCAGTTCCCGACAGGGGTCTGGCTACACCTTC
TRBV5-4	TRBD1	NA	TRBJ2-7	CASTRDRDHEQYF	TGTGCCAGCACCCGGGACAGGGACCACGAGCAGTACTTC
TRBV6-5	TRBD1	NA	TRBJ2-5	CASSYSRTGGGTQYF	TGTGCCAGCAGTTACTCTCGGACAGGGGGAGGGACCCAGTACTTC
TRBV5-4	NA	NA	TRBJ2-1	CASSLEASASYNEQFF	TGTGCCAGCAGCTTGGAAGCTAGCGCTAGTTACAATGAGCAGTTCTTC